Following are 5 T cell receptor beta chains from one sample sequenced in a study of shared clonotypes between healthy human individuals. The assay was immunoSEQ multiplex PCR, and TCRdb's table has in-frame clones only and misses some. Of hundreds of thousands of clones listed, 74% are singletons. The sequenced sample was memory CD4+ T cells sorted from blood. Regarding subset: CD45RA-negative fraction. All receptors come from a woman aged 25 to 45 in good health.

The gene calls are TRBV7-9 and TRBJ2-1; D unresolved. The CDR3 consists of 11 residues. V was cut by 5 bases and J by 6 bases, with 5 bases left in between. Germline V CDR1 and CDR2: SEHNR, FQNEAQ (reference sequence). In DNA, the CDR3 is TGTGCCAGCAGCATAACCAATGAGCAGTTCTTC. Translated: CASSITNEQFF.

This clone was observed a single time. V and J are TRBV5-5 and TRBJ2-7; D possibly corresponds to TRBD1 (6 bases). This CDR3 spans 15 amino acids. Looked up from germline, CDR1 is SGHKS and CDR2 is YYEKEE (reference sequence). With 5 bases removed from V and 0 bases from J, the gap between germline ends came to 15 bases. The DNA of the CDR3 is TGTGCCAGCAGTACTTCAGGGGAATACTCCTACGAGCAGTACTTC. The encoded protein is CASSTSGEYSYEQYF.

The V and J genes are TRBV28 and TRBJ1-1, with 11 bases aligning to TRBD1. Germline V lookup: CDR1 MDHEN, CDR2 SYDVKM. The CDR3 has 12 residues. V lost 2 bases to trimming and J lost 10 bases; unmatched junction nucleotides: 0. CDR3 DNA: TGTGCCAGCAGTTTAGGACAGGGGGCAGCTTTCTTT. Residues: CASSLGQGAAFF.

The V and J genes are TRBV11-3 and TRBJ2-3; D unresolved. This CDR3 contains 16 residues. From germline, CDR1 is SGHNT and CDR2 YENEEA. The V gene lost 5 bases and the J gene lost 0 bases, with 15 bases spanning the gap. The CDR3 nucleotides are TGTGCCAGCAGCCCAGGACGTTCCACTAGCACAGATACGCAGTATTTT. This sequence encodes CASSPGRSTSTDTQYF.

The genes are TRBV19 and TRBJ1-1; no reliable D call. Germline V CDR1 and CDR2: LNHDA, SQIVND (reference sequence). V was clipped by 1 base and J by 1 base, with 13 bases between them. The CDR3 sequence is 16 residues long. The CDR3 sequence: CASSIGARHQNTEAFF. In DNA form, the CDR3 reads TGTGCCAGTAGTATAGGAGCTCGACACCAGAACACTGAAGCTTTCTTT. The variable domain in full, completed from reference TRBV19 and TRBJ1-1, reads DGGITQSPKYLFRKEGQNVTLSCEQNLNHDAMYWYRQDPGQGLRLIYYSQIVNDFQKGDIAEGYSVSREKKESFPLTVTSAQKNPTAFYLCASSIGARHQNTEAFFGQGTRLTVV.